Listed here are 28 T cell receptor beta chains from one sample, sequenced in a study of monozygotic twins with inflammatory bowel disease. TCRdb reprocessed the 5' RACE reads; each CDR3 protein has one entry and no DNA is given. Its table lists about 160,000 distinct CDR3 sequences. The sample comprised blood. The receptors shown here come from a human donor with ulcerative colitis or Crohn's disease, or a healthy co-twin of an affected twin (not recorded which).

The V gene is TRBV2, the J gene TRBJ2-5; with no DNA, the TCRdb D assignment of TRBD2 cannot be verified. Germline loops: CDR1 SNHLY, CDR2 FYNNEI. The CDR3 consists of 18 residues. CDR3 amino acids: CASSEARASGATQETQYF.

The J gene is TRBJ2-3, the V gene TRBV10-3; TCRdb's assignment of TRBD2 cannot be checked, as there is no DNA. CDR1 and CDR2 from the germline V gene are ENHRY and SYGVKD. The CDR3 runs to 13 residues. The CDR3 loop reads CAIRGGITDTQYF.

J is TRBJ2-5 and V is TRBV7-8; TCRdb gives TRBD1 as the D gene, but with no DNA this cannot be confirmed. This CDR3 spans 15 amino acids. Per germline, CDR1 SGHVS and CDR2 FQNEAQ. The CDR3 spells CASSLFRQVQETQYF.

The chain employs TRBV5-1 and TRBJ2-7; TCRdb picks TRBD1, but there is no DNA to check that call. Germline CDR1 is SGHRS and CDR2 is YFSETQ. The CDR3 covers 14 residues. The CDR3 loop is CASSFLGQGYEQYF.

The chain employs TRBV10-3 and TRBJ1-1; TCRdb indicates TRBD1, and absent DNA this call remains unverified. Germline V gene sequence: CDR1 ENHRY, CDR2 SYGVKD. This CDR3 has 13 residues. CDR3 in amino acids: CAISATGGSEAFF.

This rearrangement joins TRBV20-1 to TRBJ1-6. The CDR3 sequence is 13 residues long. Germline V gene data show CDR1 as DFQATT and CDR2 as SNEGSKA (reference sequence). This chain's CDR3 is CSAGGREDSPLHF.

CDR3: CASSLPNGHLNQPQHF. This chain connects TRBV27 to TRBJ1-5; the TCRdb D gene call, TRBD1, has no DNA to confirm it. The CDR3 is made up of 16 amino acids. The germline gives CDR1 MNHEY, CDR2 SMNVEV (reference sequence).

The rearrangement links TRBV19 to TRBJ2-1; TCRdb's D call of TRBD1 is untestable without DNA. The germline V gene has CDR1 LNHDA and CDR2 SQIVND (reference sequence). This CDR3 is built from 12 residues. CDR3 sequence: CASSQGTREQFF.

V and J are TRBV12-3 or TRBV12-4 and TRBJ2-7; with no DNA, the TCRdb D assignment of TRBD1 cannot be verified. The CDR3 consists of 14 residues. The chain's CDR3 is CASRAPGLGGEQYF.

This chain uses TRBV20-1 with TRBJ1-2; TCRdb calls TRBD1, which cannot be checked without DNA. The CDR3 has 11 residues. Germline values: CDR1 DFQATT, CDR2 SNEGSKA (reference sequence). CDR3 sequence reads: CSARTVYGYTF.

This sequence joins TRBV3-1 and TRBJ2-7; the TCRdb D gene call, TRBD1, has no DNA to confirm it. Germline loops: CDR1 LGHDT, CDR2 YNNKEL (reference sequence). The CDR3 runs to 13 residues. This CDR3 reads CASSRDIHYEQYF.

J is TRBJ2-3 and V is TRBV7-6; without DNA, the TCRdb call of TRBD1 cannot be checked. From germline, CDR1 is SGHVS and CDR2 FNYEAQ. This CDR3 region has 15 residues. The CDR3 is CASSLGGESTDTQYF.

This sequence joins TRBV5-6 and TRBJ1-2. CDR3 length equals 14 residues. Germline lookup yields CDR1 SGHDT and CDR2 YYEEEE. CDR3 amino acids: CASSLGPAISGYTF.

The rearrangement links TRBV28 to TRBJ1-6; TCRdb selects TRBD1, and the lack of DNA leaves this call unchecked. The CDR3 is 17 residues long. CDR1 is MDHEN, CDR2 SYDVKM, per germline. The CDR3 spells CASSLDRSSSYNSPLHF. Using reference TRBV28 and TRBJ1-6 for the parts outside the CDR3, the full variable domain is DVKVTQSSRYLVKRTGEKVFLECVQDMDHENMFWYRQDPGLGLRLIYFSYDVKMKEKGDIPEGYSVSREKKERFSLILESASTNQTSMYLCASSLDRSSSYNSPLHFGNGTRLTVT.

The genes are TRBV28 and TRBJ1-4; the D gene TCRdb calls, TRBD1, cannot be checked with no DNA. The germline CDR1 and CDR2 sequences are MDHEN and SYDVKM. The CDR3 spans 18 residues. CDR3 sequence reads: CASSFGPDPGPYNEKLFF.

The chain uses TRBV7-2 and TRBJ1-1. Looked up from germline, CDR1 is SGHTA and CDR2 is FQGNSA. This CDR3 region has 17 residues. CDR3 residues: CASSLARSTDSNTEAFF.

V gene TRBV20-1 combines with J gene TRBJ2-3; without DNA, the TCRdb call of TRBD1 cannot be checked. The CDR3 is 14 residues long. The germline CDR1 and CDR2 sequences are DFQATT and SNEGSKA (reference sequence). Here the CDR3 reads CSAQGTGNTDTQYF.

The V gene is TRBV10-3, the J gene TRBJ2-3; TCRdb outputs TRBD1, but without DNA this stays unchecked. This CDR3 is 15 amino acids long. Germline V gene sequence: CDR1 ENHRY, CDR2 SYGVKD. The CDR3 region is CAIRTGTGETDTQYF.

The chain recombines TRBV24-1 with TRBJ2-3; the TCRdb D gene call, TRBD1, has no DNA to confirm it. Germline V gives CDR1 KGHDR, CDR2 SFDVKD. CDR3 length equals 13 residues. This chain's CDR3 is CATSDPLTYTQYF.

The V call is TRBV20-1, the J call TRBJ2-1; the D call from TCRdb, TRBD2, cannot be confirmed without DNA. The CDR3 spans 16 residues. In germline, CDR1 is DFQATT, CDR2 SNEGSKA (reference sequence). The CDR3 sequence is CSASTLAGITYNEQFF.

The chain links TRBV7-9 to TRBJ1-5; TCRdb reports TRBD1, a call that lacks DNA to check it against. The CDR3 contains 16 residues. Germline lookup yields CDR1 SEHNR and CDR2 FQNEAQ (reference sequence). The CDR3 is CASSSRGWSSNQPQHF.

Here the CDR3 reads CASTLPSGGTDTQYF. The chain recombines TRBV12-3 or TRBV12-4 with TRBJ2-3; lacking DNA, the TRBD2 call made by TCRdb goes unchecked. CDR3 size: 15 residues.

The CDR3: CATSRDLQEGNEQFF. This rearrangement joins TRBV15 to TRBJ2-1; TCRdb gives TRBD2 as the D gene, but with no DNA this cannot be confirmed. The CDR3 extends over 15 amino acids. Looked up from germline, CDR1 is LNHNV and CDR2 is YYDKDF (reference sequence). The whole variable domain, remainder taken from reference TRBV15 and TRBJ2-1, is DAMVIQNPRYQVTQFGKPVTLSCSQTLNHNVMYWYQQKSSQAPKLLFHYYDKDFNNEADTPDNFQSRRPNTSFCFLDIRSPGLGDTAMYLCATSRDLQEGNEQFFGPGTRLTVL.

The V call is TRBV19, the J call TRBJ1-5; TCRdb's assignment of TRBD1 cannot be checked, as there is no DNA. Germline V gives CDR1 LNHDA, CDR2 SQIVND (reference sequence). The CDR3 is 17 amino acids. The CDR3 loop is CASSIGRGARSNQPQHF.

CDR3: CASSHGQGAMDEQFF. The chain links TRBV5-1 to TRBJ2-1; TCRdb lists TRBD1, though no DNA is available to test this call. The CDR3 runs 15 residues. Per germline, CDR1 SGHRS and CDR2 YFSETQ.

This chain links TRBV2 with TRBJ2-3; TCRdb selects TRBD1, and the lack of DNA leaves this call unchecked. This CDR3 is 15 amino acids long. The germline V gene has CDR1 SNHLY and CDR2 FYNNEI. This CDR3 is CASSDGQIQADTQYF.

The CDR3 here is CSARLMSLNLNTEAFF. The chain couples TRBV20-1 to TRBJ1-1. The CDR3 covers 16 residues. Germline V gene data show CDR1 as DFQATT and CDR2 as SNEGSKA (reference sequence).

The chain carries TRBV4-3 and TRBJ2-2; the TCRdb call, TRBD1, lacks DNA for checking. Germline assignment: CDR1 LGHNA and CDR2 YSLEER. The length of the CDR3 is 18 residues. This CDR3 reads CASSQDLLGTGVNGELFF.